The entry below describes one T cell receptor beta chain. Its target is unknown. The data belong to a study of T cells after yellow fever vaccination. Study results and limitations: Though weaker, the secondary response peaked faster, on day 5 versus 15. Across the CD4 and CD8 compartments, a small share of clonotypes was present in both. Sorted repertoires could include abundant contaminating clonotypes from bulk cells.

Synthesis of TCR cDNA relied on 5'RACE template switching, which attached a universal primer site and UMIs. TCRdb called the 5' RACE reads again in MiXCR, with one record for every CDR3 protein. The repertoire has fewer than 650,000 distinct CDR3 sequences, 21% of them found once; the top ten carry roughly a sixth. Germline values: CDR1 MGHRA, CDR2 YSYEKL. With 4 bases removed from V and 1 base from J, the gap between germline ends came to 13 bases. The CDR3 runs to 15 residues. The receptor's source is a man between 18 and 29 years old who received the YFV17D yellow fever vaccine. The sample in question was PBMCs, obtained about 21 days after the first yellow fever vaccination. V gene TRBV4-1 combines with J gene TRBJ1-1, with a possible D match to TRBD1 (5 bases). CDR3 residues: CASSLGARANTEAFF. In DNA form, the CDR3 reads TGCGCCAGCAGCCTAGGGGCCAGGGCGAACACTGAAGCTTTCTTT.